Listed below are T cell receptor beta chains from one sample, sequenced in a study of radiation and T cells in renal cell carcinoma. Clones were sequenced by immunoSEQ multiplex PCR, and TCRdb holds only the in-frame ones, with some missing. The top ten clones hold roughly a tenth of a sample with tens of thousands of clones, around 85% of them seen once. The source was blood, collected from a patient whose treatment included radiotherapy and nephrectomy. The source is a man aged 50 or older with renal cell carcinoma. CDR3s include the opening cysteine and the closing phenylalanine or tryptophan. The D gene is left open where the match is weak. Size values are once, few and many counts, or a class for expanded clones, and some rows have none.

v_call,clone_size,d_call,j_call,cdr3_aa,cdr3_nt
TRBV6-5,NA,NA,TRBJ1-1,CASSLWGGSGVVAFF,TGTGCCAGCAGTTTATGGGGTGGTTCCGGGGTGGTCGCTTTCTTT
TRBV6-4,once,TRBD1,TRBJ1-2,CASRNGQGEGYTF,TGTGCCAGCAGGAATGGACAGGGAGAAGGCTACACCTTC
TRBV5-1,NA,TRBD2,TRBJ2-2,CASSSTSGSVGELFF,TGCGCCAGCAGCTCGACTAGCGGGAGTGTGGGGGAGCTGTTTTTT
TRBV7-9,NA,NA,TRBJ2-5,CASSLAHGTQYF,TGTGCCAGCAGCCTAGCGCACGGGACCCAGTACTTC
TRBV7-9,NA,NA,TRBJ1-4,CASSLRQALATNEKLFF,TGTGCCAGCAGCTTAAGACAGGCTCTGGCAACTAATGAAAAACTGTTTTTT
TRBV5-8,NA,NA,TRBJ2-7,CASSHAQGVHEQYF,TGTGCCAGCAGTCATGCCCAGGGAGTCCACGAGCAGTACTTC
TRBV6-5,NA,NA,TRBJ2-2,CASRLGGVDTGELFF,TGTGCCAGCAGGTTGGGCGGGGTTGACACCGGGGAGCTGTTTTTT
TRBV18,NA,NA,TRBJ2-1,CASSPLSLAGRGNEQFF,TGTGCCAGCTCACCATTATCACTAGCAGGCAGAGGTAATGAGCAGTTCTTC
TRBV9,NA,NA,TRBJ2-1,CASSVAGFGGNEQFF,TGTGCCAGCAGCGTGGCGGGGTTCGGAGGTAATGAGCAGTTCTTC
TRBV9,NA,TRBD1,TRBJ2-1,CASSAGTGVRNEQFF,TGTGCCAGCAGCGCAGGGACAGGGGTTCGCAATGAGCAGTTCTTC
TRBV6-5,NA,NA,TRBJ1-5,CASWRAPNQPQHF,TGTGCCAGCTGGAGGGCCCCCAATCAGCCCCAGCATTTT
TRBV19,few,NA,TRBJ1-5,CASSIRRGNQPQHF,TGTGCCAGTAGTATCAGGAGGGGCAATCAGCCCCAGCATTTT
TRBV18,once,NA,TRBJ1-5,CASSPTPVDQPQHF,TGTGCCAGCTCGCCCACCCCCGTCGATCAGCCCCAGCATTTT
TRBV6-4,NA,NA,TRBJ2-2,CASSVHGGGTGELFF,TGTGCCAGCAGCGTCCATGGGGGCGGCACCGGGGAGCTGTTTTTT
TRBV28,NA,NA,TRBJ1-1,CASSFNRNTEAFF,TGTGCCAGCAGTTTCAACAGGAACACTGAAGCTTTCTTT
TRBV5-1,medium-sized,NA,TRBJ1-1,CASSSALEAFF,TGCGCCAGCAGCTCAGCCCTGGAAGCTTTCTTT
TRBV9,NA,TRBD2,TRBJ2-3,CASSVVVGLGDTQYF,TGTGCCAGCAGCGTAGTTGTGGGACTAGGTGATACGCAGTATTTT
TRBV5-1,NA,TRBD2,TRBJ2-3,CASRIAGGTDTQYF,TGCGCCAGCAGGATAGCGGGGGGCACAGATACGCAGTATTTT
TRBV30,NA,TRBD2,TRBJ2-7,CAWSSTSGGIYEQYF,TGTGCCTGGAGTTCAACTAGCGGGGGGATCTACGAGCAGTACTTC
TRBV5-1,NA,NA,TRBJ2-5,CASSSDGQETQYF,TGCGCCAGCAGTTCGGACGGGCAAGAGACCCAGTACTTC
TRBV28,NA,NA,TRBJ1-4,CASSRTGYSKEKLFF,TGTGCCAGCAGTCGTACAGGGTATTCGAAAGAAAAACTGTTTTTT
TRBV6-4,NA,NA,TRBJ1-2,CASSDLLAGDTGYTF,TGTGCCAGCAGTGACTTATTGGCAGGCGATACTGGCTACACCTTC
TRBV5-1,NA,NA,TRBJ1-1,CASSQGGWNTEAFF,TGCGCCAGCAGCCAGGGTGGCTGGAACACTGAAGCTTTCTTT
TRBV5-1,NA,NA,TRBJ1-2,CASSLDLGGNYGYTF,TGCGCCAGCAGTTTGGATCTTGGGGGCAACTATGGCTACACCTTC
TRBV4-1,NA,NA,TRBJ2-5,CASPHPGFQETQYF,TGCGCCAGCCCTCACCCGGGTTTTCAAGAGACCCAGTACTTC
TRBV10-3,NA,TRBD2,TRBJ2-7,CASRGTSGSLEQYF,TGTGCCAGCAGAGGGACTAGCGGGAGTCTCGAGCAGTACTTC
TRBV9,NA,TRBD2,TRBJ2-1,CASSVDGGSGTYNEQFF,TGTGCCAGCAGCGTAGATGGGGGTAGCGGGACGTACAATGAGCAGTTCTTC
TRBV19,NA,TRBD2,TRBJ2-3,CASSRLAGTDTQYF,TGTGCCAGTAGCCGACTAGCGGGCACAGATACGCAGTATTTT
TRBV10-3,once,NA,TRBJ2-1,CAIRSSGSSYNEQFF,TGTGCCATCAGAAGCTCCGGGAGCTCCTACAATGAGCAGTTCTTC
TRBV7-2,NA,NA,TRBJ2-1,CASSLARETNEQFF,TGTGCCAGCAGCTTAGCTCGGGAAACCAATGAGCAGTTCTTC
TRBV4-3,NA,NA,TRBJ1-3,CASSQVSGNTIYF,TGCGCCAGCAGCCAAGTCTCAGGAAACACCATATATTTT
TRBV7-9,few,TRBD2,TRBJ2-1,CASNPPGLAGFNEQFF,TGTGCCAGCAACCCCCCGGGACTAGCGGGATTCAATGAGCAGTTCTTC
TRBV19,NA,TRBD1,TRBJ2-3,CASSWRDRGTDTQYF,TGTGCCAGTAGTTGGCGGGACAGGGGCACAGATACGCAGTATTTT
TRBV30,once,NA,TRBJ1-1,CAWSEYTEAFF,TGTGCCTGGAGTGAATACACTGAAGCTTTCTTT
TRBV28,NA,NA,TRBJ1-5,CASRISGVGQPQHF,TGTGCCAGCAGAATAAGTGGGGTGGGACAGCCCCAGCATTTT
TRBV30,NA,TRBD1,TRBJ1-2,CAWNPTWGQKAYGYTF,TGTGCCTGGAACCCTACTTGGGGACAGAAAGCCTATGGCTACACCTTC
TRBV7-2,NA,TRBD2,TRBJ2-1,CATTSPMRGLYNEQFF,TGTGCCACCACCTCCCCCATGCGGGGGTTATACAATGAGCAGTTCTTC
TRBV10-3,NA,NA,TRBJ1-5,CAISESIGGNQPQHF,TGTGCCATCAGTGAGTCGATTGGGGGCAATCAGCCCCAGCATTTT
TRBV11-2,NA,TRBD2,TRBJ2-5,CASSYTSGYGGTQYF,TGTGCCAGCAGCTATACTAGCGGGTATGGTGGGACCCAGTACTTC
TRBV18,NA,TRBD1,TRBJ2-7,CASSPKKARDRGLEQYF,TGTGCCAGCTCACCCAAAAAGGCCCGGGACAGGGGCCTCGAGCAGTACTTC
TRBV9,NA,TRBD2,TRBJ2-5,CASSVVSGGEETQYF,TGTGCCAGCAGCGTAGTTAGCGGGGGGGAAGAGACCCAGTACTTC
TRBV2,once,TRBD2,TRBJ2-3,CASRTSGTTDTQYF,TGTGCCAGCAGGACTAGCGGGACCACAGATACGCAGTATTTT
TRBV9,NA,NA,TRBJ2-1,CASSSGTYYNEQFF,TGTGCCAGCAGCTCCGGGACTTACTACAATGAGCAGTTCTTC
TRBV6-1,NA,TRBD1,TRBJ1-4,CATDLGQPNEKLFF,TGTGCCACCGACCTGGGACAGCCTAATGAAAAACTGTTTTTT
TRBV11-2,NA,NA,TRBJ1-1,CASSWSGRGNTEAFF,TGTGCCAGCAGCTGGAGCGGCAGGGGGAACACTGAAGCTTTCTTT
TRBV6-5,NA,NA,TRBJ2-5,CASSSPWGDQETQYF,TGTGCCAGCAGTTCTCCTTGGGGGGATCAAGAGACCCAGTACTTC
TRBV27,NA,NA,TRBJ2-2,CASRETDTYTGELFF,TGTGCCAGCAGGGAGACGGACACTTACACCGGGGAGCTGTTTTTT
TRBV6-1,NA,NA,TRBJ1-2,CASSEYGTSGGYGYTF,TGTGCCAGCAGTGAATATGGGACGTCGGGCGGTTATGGCTACACCTTC
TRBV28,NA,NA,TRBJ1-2,CASDGQHYGYTF,TGTGCCAGCGATGGACAGCACTATGGCTACACCTTC
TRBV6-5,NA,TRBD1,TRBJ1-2,CASRTGDGYTF,TGTGCCAGCAGGACAGGGGACGGCTACACCTTC
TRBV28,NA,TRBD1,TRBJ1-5,CASSPSGQGLGQPQHF,TGTGCCAGCAGTCCCTCCGGACAGGGTTTAGGTCAGCCCCAGCATTTT
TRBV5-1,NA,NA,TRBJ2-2,CASSLELSDLDGELFF,TGCGCCAGCAGCTTGGAGCTATCCGACCTCGACGGGGAGCTGTTTTTT
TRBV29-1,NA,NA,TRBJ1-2,CSATVTDYGYTF,TGCAGCGCCACGGTGACAGACTATGGCTACACCTTC
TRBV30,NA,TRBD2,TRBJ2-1,CAWSTESSGRVEQFF,TGTGCCTGGAGTACGGAATCTAGCGGGAGGGTTGAGCAGTTCTTC
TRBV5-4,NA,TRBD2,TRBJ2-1,CASSSNGGDPRNEQFF,TGTGCCAGCAGTTCGAACGGGGGGGACCCTCGGAATGAGCAGTTCTTC
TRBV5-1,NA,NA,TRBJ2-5,CASSLAPGEETQYF,TGCGCCAGCAGCTTGGCCCCGGGGGAAGAGACCCAGTACTTC
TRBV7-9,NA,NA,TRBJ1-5,CASSVPGYHQPQHF,TGTGCCAGCAGCGTTCCAGGGTACCATCAGCCCCAGCATTTT
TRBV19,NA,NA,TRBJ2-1,CASRPRGDSLSEQFF,TGTGCCAGTAGACCCAGGGGGGACAGCCTAAGTGAGCAGTTCTTC
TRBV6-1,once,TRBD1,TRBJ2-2,CAGGGQENTGELFF,TGTGCCGGAGGGGGACAGGAGAACACCGGGGAGCTGTTTTTT
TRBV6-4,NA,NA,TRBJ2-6,CASSLGAGANVLTF,TGTGCCAGCAGTCTCGGCGCTGGGGCCAACGTCCTGACTTTC